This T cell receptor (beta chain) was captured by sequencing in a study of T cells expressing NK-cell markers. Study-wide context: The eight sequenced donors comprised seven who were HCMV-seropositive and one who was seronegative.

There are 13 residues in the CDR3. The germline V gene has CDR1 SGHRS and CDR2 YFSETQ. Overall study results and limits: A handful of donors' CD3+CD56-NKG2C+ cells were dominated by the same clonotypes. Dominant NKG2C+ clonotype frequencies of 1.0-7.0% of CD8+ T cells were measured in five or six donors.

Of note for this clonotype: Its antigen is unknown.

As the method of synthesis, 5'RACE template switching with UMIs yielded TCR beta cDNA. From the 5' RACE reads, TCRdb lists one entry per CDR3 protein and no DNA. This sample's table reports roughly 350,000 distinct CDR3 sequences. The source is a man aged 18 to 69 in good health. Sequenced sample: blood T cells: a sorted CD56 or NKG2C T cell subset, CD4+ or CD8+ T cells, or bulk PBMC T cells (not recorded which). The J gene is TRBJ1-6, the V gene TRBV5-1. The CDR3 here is CASSPDVNSPLHF.